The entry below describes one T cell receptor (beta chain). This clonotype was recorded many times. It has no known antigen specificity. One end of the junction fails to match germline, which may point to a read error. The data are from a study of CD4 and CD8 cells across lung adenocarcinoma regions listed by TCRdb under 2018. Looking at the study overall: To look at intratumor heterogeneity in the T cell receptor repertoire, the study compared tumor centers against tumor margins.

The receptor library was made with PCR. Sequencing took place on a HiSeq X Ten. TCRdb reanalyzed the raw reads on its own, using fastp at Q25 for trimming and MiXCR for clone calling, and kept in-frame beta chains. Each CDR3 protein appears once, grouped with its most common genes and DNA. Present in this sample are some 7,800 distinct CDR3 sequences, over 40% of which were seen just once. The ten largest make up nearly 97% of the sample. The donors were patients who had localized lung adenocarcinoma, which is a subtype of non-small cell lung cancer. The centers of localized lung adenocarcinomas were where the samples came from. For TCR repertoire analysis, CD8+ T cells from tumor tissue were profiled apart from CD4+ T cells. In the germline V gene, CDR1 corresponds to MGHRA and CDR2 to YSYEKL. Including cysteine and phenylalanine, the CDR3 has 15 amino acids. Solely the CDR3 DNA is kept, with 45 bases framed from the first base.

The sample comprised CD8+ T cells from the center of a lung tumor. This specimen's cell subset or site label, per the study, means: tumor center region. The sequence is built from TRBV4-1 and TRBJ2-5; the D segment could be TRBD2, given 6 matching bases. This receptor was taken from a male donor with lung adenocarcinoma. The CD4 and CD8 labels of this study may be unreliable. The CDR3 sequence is CASSQDPGLLSRKNF. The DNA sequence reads TGCGCCAGCAGCCAAGATCCGGGACTCCTCTCCCGGAAGAACTTC.